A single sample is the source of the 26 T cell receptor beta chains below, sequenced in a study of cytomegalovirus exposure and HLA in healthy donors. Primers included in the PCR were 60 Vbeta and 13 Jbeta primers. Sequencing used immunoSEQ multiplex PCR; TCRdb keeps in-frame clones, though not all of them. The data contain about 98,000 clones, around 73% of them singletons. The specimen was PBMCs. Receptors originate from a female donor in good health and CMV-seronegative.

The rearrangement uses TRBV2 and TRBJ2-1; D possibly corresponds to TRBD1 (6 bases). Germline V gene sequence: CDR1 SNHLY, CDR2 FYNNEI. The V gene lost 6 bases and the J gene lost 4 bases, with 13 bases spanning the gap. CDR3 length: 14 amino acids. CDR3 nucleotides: TGTGCCAGCAGGGACAGATTGGTATACAATGAGCAGTTCTTC. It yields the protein CASRDRLVYNEQFF.

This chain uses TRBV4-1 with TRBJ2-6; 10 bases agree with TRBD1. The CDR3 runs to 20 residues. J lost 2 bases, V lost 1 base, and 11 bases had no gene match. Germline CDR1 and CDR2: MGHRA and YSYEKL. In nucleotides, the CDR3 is TGCGCCAGCAGCCAAGTCCTACCGGGACAGGGGTCGGCTGGGGCCAACGTCCTGACTTTC. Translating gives CASSQVLPGQGSAGANVLTF.

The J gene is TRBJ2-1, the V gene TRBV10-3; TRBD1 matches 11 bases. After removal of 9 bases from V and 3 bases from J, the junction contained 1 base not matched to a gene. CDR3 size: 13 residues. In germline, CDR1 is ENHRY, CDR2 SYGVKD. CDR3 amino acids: CAIGTGGYNEQFF. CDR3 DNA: TGTGCCATAGGGACAGGGGGCTACAATGAGCAGTTCTTC.

CDR3 loop: CASSLTGGASYDTQYF. Here the CDR3 DNA reads TGTGCCAGTAGTCTGACAGGGGGCGCAAGTTACGATACGCAGTATTTT. V and J are TRBV19 and TRBJ2-3; 10 bases map to TRBD1. CDR3 length: 16 amino acids. Unmatched junction bases numbered 11, after V lost 5 bases and J lost 6 bases. CDR1 LNHDA and CDR2 SQIVND come from the germline V gene (reference sequence).

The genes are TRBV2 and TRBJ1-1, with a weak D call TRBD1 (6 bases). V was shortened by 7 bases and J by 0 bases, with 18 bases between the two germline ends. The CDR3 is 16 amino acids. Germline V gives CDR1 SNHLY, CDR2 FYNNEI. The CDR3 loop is CASIYGQQLMNTEAFF. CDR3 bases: TGTGCCAGCATCTACGGACAGCAGCTCATGAACACTGAAGCTTTCTTT.

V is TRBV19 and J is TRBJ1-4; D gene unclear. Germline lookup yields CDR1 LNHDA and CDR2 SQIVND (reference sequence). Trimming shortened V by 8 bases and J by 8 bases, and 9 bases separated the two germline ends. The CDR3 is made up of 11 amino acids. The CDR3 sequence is CASALREKLFF. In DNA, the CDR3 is TGTGCCAGTGCTCTCCGGGAAAAACTGTTTTTT. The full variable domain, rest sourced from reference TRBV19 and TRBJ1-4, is DGGITQSPKYLFRKEGQNVTLSCEQNLNHDAMYWYRQDPGQGLRLIYYSQIVNDFQKGDIAEGYSVSREKKESFPLTVTSAQKNPTAFYLCASALREKLFFGSGTQLSVL.

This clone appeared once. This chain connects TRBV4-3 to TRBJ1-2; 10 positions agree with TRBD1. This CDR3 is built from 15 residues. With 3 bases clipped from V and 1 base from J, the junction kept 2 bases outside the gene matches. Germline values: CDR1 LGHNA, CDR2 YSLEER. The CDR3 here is CASSQGTGVNYGYTF. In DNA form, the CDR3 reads TGCGCCAGCAGCCAGGGGACAGGGGTTAACTATGGCTACACCTTC.

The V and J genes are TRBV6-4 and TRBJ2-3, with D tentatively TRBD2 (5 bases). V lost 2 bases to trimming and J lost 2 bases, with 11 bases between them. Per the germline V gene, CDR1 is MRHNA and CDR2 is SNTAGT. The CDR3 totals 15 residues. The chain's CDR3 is CASSDGRGSTDTQYF. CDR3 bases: TGTGCCAGCAGTGACGGACGCGGGTCCACAGATACGCAGTATTTT.

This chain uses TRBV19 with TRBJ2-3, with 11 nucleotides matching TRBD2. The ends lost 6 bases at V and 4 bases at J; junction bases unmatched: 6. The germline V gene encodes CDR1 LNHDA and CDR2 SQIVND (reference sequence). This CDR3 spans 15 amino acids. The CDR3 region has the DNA TGTGCCAGTAGAAGACCGGGACTAGCGGCAGATACGCAGTATTTT. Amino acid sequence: CASRRPGLAADTQYF.

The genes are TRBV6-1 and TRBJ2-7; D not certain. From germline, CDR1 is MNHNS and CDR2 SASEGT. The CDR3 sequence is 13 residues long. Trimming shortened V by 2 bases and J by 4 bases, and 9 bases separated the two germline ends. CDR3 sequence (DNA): TGTGCCAGCAGTGAATGGGCGTTATACGAGCAGTACTTC. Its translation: CASSEWALYEQYF.

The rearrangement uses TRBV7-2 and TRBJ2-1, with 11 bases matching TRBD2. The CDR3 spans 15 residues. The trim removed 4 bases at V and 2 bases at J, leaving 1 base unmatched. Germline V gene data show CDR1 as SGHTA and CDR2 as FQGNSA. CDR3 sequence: CASSSSGGPYNEQFF. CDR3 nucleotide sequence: TGTGCCAGCAGCTCTAGCGGGGGGCCCTACAATGAGCAGTTCTTC.

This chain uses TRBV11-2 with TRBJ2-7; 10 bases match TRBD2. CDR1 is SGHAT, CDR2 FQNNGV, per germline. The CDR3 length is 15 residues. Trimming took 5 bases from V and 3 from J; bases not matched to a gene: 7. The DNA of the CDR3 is TGTGCCAGCAGCCAGAGCGGGGGGGTTAACTACGAGCAGTACTTC. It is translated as CASSQSGGVNYEQYF.

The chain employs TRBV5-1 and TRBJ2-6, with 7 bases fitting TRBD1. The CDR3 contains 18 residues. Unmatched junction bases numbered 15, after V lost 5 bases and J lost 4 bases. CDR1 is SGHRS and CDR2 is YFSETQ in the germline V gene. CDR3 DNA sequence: TGCGCCAGCAGGTCTGACAGGGACACCTTGTGGGGGGCCAACGTCCTGACTTTC. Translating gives CASRSDRDTLWGANVLTF.

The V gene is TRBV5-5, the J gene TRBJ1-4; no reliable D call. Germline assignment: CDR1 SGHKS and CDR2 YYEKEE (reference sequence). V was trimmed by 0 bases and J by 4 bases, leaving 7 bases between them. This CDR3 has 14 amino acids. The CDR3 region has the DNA TGTGCCAGCAGCTTGGGTCAGATTAATGAAAAACTGTTTTTT. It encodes CASSLGQINEKLFF.

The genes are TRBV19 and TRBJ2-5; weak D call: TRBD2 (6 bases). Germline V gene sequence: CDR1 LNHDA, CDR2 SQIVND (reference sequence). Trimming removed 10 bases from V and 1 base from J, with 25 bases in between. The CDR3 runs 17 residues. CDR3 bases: TGTGCCACCTCCCCCGGAGGGCGGGGTCGGGGCCAAGAGACCCAGTACTTC. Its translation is CATSPGGRGRGQETQYF.

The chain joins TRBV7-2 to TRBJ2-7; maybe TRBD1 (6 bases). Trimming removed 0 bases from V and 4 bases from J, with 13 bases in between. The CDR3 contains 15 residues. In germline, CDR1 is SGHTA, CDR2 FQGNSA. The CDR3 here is CASSLAAGDQYEQYF. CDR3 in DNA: TGTGCCAGCAGCTTAGCGGCAGGGGACCAGTACGAGCAGTACTTC.

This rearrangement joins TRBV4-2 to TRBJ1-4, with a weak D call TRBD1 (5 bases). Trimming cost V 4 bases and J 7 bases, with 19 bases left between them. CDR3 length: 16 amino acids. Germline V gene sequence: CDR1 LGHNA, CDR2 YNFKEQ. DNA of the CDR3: TGTGCCAGCAGCCTAGGCTATGGGGGGAGGGGTGAAAAACTGTTTTTT. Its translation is CASSLGYGGRGEKLFF.

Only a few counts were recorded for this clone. Here the CDR3 DNA reads TGTGCCAGCAGCGTGCGGGCGTGGGAGACCCAGTACTTC. This sequence encodes CASSVRAWETQYF. The chain uses TRBV9 and TRBJ2-5; TRBD2 is a possible D gene (5 bases). CDR3 size: 13 residues. V was trimmed by 2 bases and J by 5 bases, leaving 10 bases between them. Germline loops: CDR1 SGDLS, CDR2 YYNGEE.

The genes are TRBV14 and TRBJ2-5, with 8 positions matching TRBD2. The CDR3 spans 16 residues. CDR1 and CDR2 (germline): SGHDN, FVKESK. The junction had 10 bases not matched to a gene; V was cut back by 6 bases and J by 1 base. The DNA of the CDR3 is TGTGCCAGCAGTGTTCCGTCTAGCGGGTTCCAAGAGACCCAGTACTTC. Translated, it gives CASSVPSSGFQETQYF. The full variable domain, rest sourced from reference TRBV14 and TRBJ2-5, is EAGVTQFPSHSVIEKGQTVTLRCDPISGHDNLYWYRRVMGKEIKFLLHFVKESKQDESGMPNNRFLAERTGGTYSTLKVQPAELEDSGVYFCASSVPSSGFQETQYFGPGTRLLVL.

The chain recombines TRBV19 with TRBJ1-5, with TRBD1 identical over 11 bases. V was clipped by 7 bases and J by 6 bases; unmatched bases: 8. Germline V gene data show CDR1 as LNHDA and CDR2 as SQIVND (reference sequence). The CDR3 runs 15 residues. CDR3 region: CASTNQGTGGQPQHF. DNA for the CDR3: TGTGCCAGTACCAATCAGGGGACAGGGGGTCAGCCCCAGCATTTT.

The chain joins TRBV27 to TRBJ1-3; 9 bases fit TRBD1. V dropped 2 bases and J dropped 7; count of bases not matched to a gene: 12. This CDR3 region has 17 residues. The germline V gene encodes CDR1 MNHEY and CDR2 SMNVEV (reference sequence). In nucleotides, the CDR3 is TGTGCCAGCAGTTTAGGCCCGGGACAGGGCTTTGGGAACACCATATATTTT. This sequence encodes CASSLGPGQGFGNTIYF.

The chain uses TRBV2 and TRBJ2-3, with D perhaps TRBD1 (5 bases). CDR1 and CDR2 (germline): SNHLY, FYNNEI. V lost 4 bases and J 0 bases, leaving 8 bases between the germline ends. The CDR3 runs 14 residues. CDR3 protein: CASSGQISTDTQYF. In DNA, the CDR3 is TGTGCCAGCAGTGGACAGATTAGCACAGATACGCAGTATTTT.

CDR3 coding DNA: TGTGCCAGTATCAACCCATATAGCGGGGGGCAAACCGGGGAGCTGTTTTTT. This codes for CASINPYSGGQTGELFF. The chain recombines TRBV19 with TRBJ2-2, with 10 nucleotides matching TRBD2. Looked up from germline, CDR1 is LNHDA and CDR2 is SQIVND (reference sequence). J gave up 5 bases and V 7 bases, and 13 bases lay outside the gene matches. CDR3 length: 17 residues.

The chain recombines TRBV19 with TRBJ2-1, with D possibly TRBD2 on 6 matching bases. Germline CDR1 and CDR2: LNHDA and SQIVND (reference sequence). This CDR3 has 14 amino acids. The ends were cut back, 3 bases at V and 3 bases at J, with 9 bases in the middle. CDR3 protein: CASSIRGSYNEQFF. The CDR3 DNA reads TGTGCCAGTAGTATTCGGGGGAGCTACAATGAGCAGTTCTTC.

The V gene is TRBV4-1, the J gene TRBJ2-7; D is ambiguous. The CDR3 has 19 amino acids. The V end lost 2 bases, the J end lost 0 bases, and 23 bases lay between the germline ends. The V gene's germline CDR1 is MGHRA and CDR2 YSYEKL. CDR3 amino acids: CASSQNVRSSSPSSYEQYF. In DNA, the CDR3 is TGCGCCAGCAGCCAAAATGTCCGAAGTTCTTCCCCTAGCTCCTACGAGCAGTACTTC.

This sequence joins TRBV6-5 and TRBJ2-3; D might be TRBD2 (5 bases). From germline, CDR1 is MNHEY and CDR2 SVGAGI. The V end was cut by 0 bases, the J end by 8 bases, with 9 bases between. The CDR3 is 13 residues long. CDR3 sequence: CASSYSLRGTQYF. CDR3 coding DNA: TGTGCCAGCAGTTACTCTCTCCGGGGTACGCAGTATTTT.